This T cell receptor (beta chain) was captured in a study of PD-1 blockade in mismatch repair-deficient tumors. There are 14 residues in the CDR3. V was shortened by 8 bases and J by 0 bases, with 11 bases between the two germline ends. Germline assignment: CDR1 MNHNS and CDR2 SASEGT. Sequencing was performed with immunoSEQ multiplex PCR; in TCRdb, only in-frame clones are kept and a portion is missing. The table has some 10,000 clones, 75% to 90% seen once. Study results and limitations: Rapid post-treatment expansion, then contraction, generally preceding radiologic response, marked tumor-resident clones. Some 140 unique blood TCRs came from expansion to three of seven peptides.

Worth noting for this clone: The antigen is undetermined.

Time point in this sample: approximately 11-day in vitro stimulation with candidate neoantigen peptide 7. Each of roughly 7 ELISpot-reactive candidate peptides was used for 10-day stimulation. A no-peptide control culture served as baseline for clone fold changes. This TCR was recovered from an adult with mismatch repair-deficient cancer. The chain links TRBV6-1 to TRBJ2-1; D not certain. Sequencing was performed on cells cultured in vitro, taken from a patient treated with pembrolizumab. This CDR3 is CASQTPPSYNEQFF. The CDR3 DNA follows: TGTGCCAGCCAGACTCCTCCCTCCTACAATGAGCAGTTCTTC.